These 15 T cell receptor beta chains were all obtained from the same sample, sequenced in a study of blood T cell repertoires in COVID-19. The repertoire was sequenced with immunoSEQ multiplex PCR; TCRdb's copy has only in-frame clones and lacks some. Among 150,000 to 180,000 clones, 80% were seen once, and the ten largest hold just over 0.55%. Sequencing was carried out using peripheral blood. The receptors derive from a man in his 60s with acute or convalescent COVID-19.

V gene TRBV5-5 combines with J gene TRBJ2-7; 8 bases line up with TRBD1. CDR3 length equals 12 residues. After removal of 1 base from V and 7 bases from J, the junction contained 1 base not matched to a gene. CDR1 and CDR2 (germline): SGHKS, YYEKEE (reference sequence). CDR3 nucleotides: TGTGCCAGCAGCTTGACAGGGGGAGAGCAGTACTTC. Translation gives CASSLTGGEQYF.

This clone was counted only a few times. The chain has TRBV27 and TRBJ1-1; 7 nucleotides line up with TRBD1. The CDR3 totals 18 residues. CDR1 MNHEY and CDR2 SMNVEV come from the germline V gene (reference sequence). J was trimmed by 1 base and V by 4 bases; bases with no gene match: 15. CDR3 coding DNA: TGTGCCAGCAGTTCTCGCAAGGGACAGCAGCGATCGAACACTGAAGCTTTCTTT. Translating gives CASSSRKGQQRSNTEAFF.

This chain joins TRBV6-5 and TRBJ1-2, with 7 bases identical to TRBD1. The CDR3 is 15 amino acids. With V trimmed by 1 base and J by 4 bases, 6 bases remained unmatched. In germline, CDR1 is MNHEY, CDR2 SVGAGI. DNA for the CDR3: TGTGCCAGCAGTTACTACCCGACAGGGCCCTATGGCTACACCTTC. Amino acids: CASSYYPTGPYGYTF.

The V call is TRBV6-1, the J call TRBJ1-1; D is undetermined. Between the trimmed V and J ends, which lost 2 bases and 4 bases, there was a span of 14 bases. The CDR3 runs to 15 residues. From germline, CDR1 is MNHNS and CDR2 SASEGT. CDR3 DNA sequence: TGTGCCAGCAGTGAATTCGGGGAGGAGGGCACTGAAGCTTTCTTT. It encodes CASSEFGEEGTEAFF.

CDR3 nucleotides: TGTGCCAGCAGTGATAGTCAGGGTTATGGTGGCTACACCTTC. Its protein is CASSDSQGYGGYTF. The chain links TRBV2 to TRBJ1-2, with TRBD1 as a possible D gene (5 bases). The germline V and J ends were trimmed by 3 bases and 7 bases, with 15 bases remaining between them. Germline assignment: CDR1 SNHLY and CDR2 FYNNEI. The length of the CDR3 is 14 residues.

The chain combines TRBV7-2 with TRBJ1-5; D gene ambiguous. This CDR3 comprises 13 residues. The germline CDR1 and CDR2 sequences are SGHTA and FQGNSA. The germline V and J ends were trimmed by 1 base and 6 bases, with 7 bases remaining between them. The CDR3 loop is CASSLGGGQPQHF. Here the CDR3 DNA reads TGTGCCAGCAGCTTAGGAGGAGGTCAGCCCCAGCATTTT.

This chain uses TRBV7-2 with TRBJ2-7; 7 nucleotides line up with TRBD2. Germline V gene lookup returns CDR1 SGHTA and CDR2 FQGNSA. V lost 0 bases to trimming and J lost 9 bases; unmatched junction nucleotides: 8. The CDR3 totals 14 residues. CDR3 nucleotides: TGTGCCAGCAGCTTAGCCCGTGCGCGGGAGACGCAGTACTTC. Translating gives CASSLARARETQYF. The full variable domain, its missing parts supplied by reference TRBV7-2 and TRBJ2-7, is GAGVSQSPSNKVTEKGKDVELRCDPISGHTALYWYRQSLGQGLEFLIYFQGNSAPDKSGLPSDRFSAERTGGSVSTLTIQRTQQEDSAVYLCASSLARARETQYFGPGTRLTVT.

The chain joins TRBV2 to TRBJ1-3, with D maybe TRBD1 (6 bases). In germline, CDR1 is SNHLY, CDR2 FYNNEI. Trimming removed 3 bases at V and 2 bases at J, with 8 bases between. CDR3 length: 14 residues. CDR3 DNA: TGTGCCAGCAGTGACGGACAGCCTGGAAACACCATATATTTT. Its protein is CASSDGQPGNTIYF.

This chain links TRBV2 with TRBJ2-3; TRBD1 agrees at 10 bases. The CDR3 extends over 15 amino acids. CDR1 is SNHLY, CDR2 FYNNEI, per germline. V lost 6 bases and J lost 1; bases outside the gene matches: 4. CDR3 bases: TGTGCCAGCAGGGGACAGGGGTTGGGCACAGATACGCAGTATTTT. The encoded protein is CASRGQGLGTDTQYF.

The chain employs TRBV6-4 and TRBJ2-3; D may be TRBD2 (6 bases). The length of the CDR3 is 14 residues. CDR1 MRHNA and CDR2 SNTAGT come from the germline V gene. Trimming removed 3 bases at V and 2 bases at J, with 9 bases between. The CDR3 DNA sequence: TGTGCCAGCAGTGAACGGGGGTACACAGATACGCAGTATTTT. Translating it yields CASSERGYTDTQYF.

J is TRBJ2-2 and V is TRBV5-1; 8 nucleotides agree with TRBD2. Trimming cost V 2 bases and J 1 base; bases outside gene matches: 10. CDR1 SGHRS and CDR2 YFSETQ come from the germline V gene. This CDR3 comprises 18 residues. The CDR3 region is CASSLWSGGPRNTGELFF. CDR3 DNA sequence: TGCGCCAGCAGCTTATGGAGCGGGGGCCCGAGGAACACCGGGGAGCTGTTTTTT. The variable domain in full, completed from reference TRBV5-1 and TRBJ2-2, reads KAGVTQTPRYLIKTRGQQVTLSCSPISGHRSVSWYQQTPGQGLQFLFEYFSETQRNKGNFPGRFSGRQFSNSRSEMNVSTLELGDSALYLCASSLWSGGPRNTGELFFGEGSRLTVL.

This chain uses TRBV19 with TRBJ1-2, with 8 bases identical to TRBD1. V gave up 5 bases and J gave up 9 bases; unmatched junction bases: 8. From germline, CDR1 is LNHDA and CDR2 SQIVND (reference sequence). This CDR3 region has 13 residues. The CDR3, as DNA: TGTGCCAGTAGTCCCGGACAGGGTTTTAGCTACACCTTC. Amino acids: CASSPGQGFSYTF. The variable domain in full, with the rest retrieved from reference TRBV19 and TRBJ1-2, is DGGITQSPKYLFRKEGQNVTLSCEQNLNHDAMYWYRQDPGQGLRLIYYSQIVNDFQKGDIAEGYSVSREKKESFPLTVTSAQKNPTAFYLCASSPGQGFSYTFGSGTRLTVV.

J is TRBJ2-7 and V is TRBV5-5, with 7 bases lining up with TRBD1. Germline CDR1 reads SGHKS; CDR2 reads YYEKEE (reference sequence). The V and J ends lost 3 bases and 4 bases, in that order; junction bases with no gene match: 4. The CDR3 is made up of 13 amino acids. CDR3 nucleotide sequence: TGTGCCAGCAGCTCGACAGGGCTATACGAGCAGTACTTC. It specifies CASSSTGLYEQYF.

V usage is TRBV5-6 and J usage is TRBJ1-1; 10 positions agree with TRBD1. This CDR3 comprises 14 residues. Germline lookup yields CDR1 SGHDT and CDR2 YYEEEE. Trimming cost V 4 bases and J 3 bases; bases outside gene matches: 3. The CDR3 here is CASSRQGAYTEAFF. Written as DNA, the CDR3 is TGTGCCAGCAGCCGACAGGGGGCATACACTGAAGCTTTCTTT.

Worth noting for this clone: The same CDR3 is also encoded by other DNA sequences in this sample. This chain connects TRBV5-5 to TRBJ1-1; no clear D gene. Trimming removed 1 base at V and 5 bases at J, with 9 bases between. The germline V gene encodes CDR1 SGHKS and CDR2 YYEKEE (reference sequence). This CDR3 comprises 13 residues. CDR3 residues: CASSLFGGTEAFF. CDR3 coding DNA: TGTGCCAGCAGCTTGTTCGGCGGGACTGAAGCTTTCTTT.